The T cell receptor beta chain described here comes from a study of blood T cell repertoires in COVID-19 (dated by TCRdb to the early 2020s). Background for the entire study: The collaborator samples originated in the United States, Italy and Spain and spanned the acute and convalescent phases of COVID-19. The prospective study material was composed of cDNA or gDNA derived from T cells, B-cell-depleted T cells, or PBMCs. Deeply sampled blood TCRbeta repertoires from subjects exposed to, actively infected with, or recovered from COVID-19 were included in the dataset. The repertoires were released in a freely available public database meant as a resource for research on the immune response to SARS-CoV-2. The samples were drawn from two sources: the first 160 participants of the ongoing ImmuneRACE study, and 1,254 subjects contributed by 6 global collaborators. A de-identified subject ID, COVID-19 status, age in years and sex were almost always included in the sample metadata. Where HLA class I and class II types were available, the types were taken from metadata supplied by the sample provider, not from assay-based typing. Beyond this particular receptor, the publication reports: The quantity of clinical and demographic metadata differed by source and by participant and was supplied without curation.

TCRbeta CDR3 regions were amplified from genomic DNA by means of the immunoSEQ Assay, a bias-controlled multiplex PCR. In the authors' own workflow: The number of nucleated cells in each sample was estimated from the amplification of reference gene primers within the assay. Sequence reads were collapsed and filtered to measure the absolute abundance of every unique TCRbeta CDR3 rearrangement. For each sample, productive Simpson clonality was calculated by taking the square root of Simpson's diversity index across productive rearrangements. The clones in this table, taken by TCRdb from immuneACCESS, are in-frame only. Not every clone is retained; where verified, under half of the shortfall comes from an unresolved V gene, and the cause of the rest is unknown. V and J calls and clone size are copied from that table; D and trimming were computed from the DNA. For this sample there are hundreds of thousands of clones; about nine tenths appear just once. The ten largest make up over 8% of the sample.

With respect to this clone: This clone's antigen is unknown. The sample holds no much larger clone one base away, and base qualities are not on file.

Measured from the cysteine to the phenylalanine, the CDR3 is 14 residues long. Only CDR3 DNA remains: 42 bases, in frame from the first base. V is shortened by 3 bases, J by 1 base, and the region joining them spans 9 bases. The germline V gene (reference sequence) gives CDR1 as LNHNV and CDR2 as YYDKDF. In the prospective study, participants were about 18 to 95 years old, resided in 25 or so geographic areas of the United States, and were enrolled through a virtual design. In the prospective study, participants were assigned to cohorts based on the clinical history participants reported in a screening survey and a study questionnaire. For ImmuneRACE Cohort 3, a participant was defined as recovered based on two consecutive negative NP/OP PCR tests, clearance by a healthcare professional, or resolution of symptoms. Each participant in the prospective study had whole blood, serum and a nasopharyngeal or oropharyngeal swab collected by mobile phlebotomists. Prospective study participants could optionally give additional blood draws and questionnaires over an approximately 2-month period. Before DNA extraction, blood samples from the prospective study were shipped at room temperature or frozen.

The clonotype was recovered from a woman aged 40 to 50 who had recovered from COVID-19. The sample taken for sequencing was PBMCs or T cells enriched from blood (not recorded which). Rearrangement joined TRBV15 to TRBJ1-2, with a weak D call of TRBD1 (6 bases match). The bases read TGTGCCACCAGCAGGAGCAGGGGTAACTATGGCTACACCTTC. This translates into CATSRSRGNYGYTF.